This TCR beta chain was sequenced for a study of T cell changes during pregnancy in multiple sclerosis (dated by TCRdb to the late 2010s). For context, the study as a whole: Changes in the T cell repertoire over the course of pregnancy were examined in this study in women with multiple sclerosis.

CDR3 length: 18 amino acids, cysteine to phenylalanine. Solely the CDR3 DNA is kept, with 54 bases framed from the first base. The germline V end is reduced by 3 bases and the J end by 4 bases; junction bases left unmatched: 18. The germline V gene (reference sequence) sets CDR1 to GTSNPN and CDR2 to SVGIG. Worth noting for this clone: Its antigen specificity is not known. Base quality data are lacking; no much larger clone is found one base away.

The protocol used for the library was the immunoSEQ multiplex PCR assay. TCRdb limited this immuneACCESS table to in-frame rearrangements with V and J called. A share of clones is missing; checked studies link under half to unresolved V genes, and the rest is unexplained. The sample data list 93,000 or so clones, and 85% to 95% of these were observed just once. The ten largest clonotypes hold around 0.84% of the sample. This clonotype was obtained from a female donor with multiple sclerosis, enrolled in a pregnancy study. The sequences come from peripheral blood, collected after pregnancy. This receptor chain uses TRBV30 and TRBJ1-2; 9 bases in between match TRBD1. The DNA sequence is as follows: TGTGCCTGGAGGCCTATAGGGACAGGGACCCTGGGGGGCTATGGCTACACCTTC. It translates to CAWRPIGTGTLGGYGYTF.